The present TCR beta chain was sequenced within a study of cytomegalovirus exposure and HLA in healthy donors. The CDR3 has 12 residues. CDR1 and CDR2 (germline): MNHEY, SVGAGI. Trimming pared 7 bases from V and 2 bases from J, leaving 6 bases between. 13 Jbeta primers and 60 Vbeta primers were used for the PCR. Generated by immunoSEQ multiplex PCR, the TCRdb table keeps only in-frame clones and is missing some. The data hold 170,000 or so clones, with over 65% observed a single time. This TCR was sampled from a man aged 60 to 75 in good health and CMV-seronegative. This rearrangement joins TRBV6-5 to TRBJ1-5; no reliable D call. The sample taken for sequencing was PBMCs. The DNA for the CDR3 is TGTGCCAGCAATACAGGCAATCAGCCCCAGCATTTT. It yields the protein CASNTGNQPQHF.